The sequence of this T cell receptor (beta chain) was determined in a study of blood T cell repertoires in COVID-19. Across the whole study: Italy, Spain and the United States were the sources of the convalescent and acute COVID-19 samples.

Measured with immunoSEQ multiplex PCR; TCRdb has only the in-frame clones, and not every one. The sample holds 300,000 to 350,000 clones, approximately 91% seen once. CDR1 and CDR2 (germline): MNHEY, SMNVEV (reference sequence). This CDR3 spans 15 amino acids. Deletions cut 5 bases from V and 0 bases from J, with 8 bases between. The sequencing input was peripheral blood. The chain couples TRBV27 to TRBJ2-6; D call uncertain. The sequence derives from a woman aged 70-85 years with COVID-19, enrolled during active disease. Written as DNA, the CDR3 is TGTGCCAGCAGTAAGCCGAGCTCTGGGGCCAACGTCCTGACTTTC. Residues: CASSKPSSGANVLTF.